One T cell receptor (beta chain) is described in this entry. It lacks a known antigen. Base qualities are missing; no much larger clone stands one base away. These data are taken from a study of TIL therapy for anti-PD-1-resistant metastatic lung cancer (dated by TCRdb to 2020 to 2023). In terms of the full investigation: Tumors were harvested prior to any PD-1/PD-L1 blockade, after which nivolumab was administered to patients, and lymphodepletion, expanded TIL infusion and IL-2 were given to patients who progressed. A median age of about 59 years (range roughly 35-80) and a median tumor PD-L1 proportion score of 5.5% to 7% were recorded among enrolled patients. The cohort was predominantly lung adenocarcinoma, with several EGFR-mutant and two ALK-rearranged tumors, and half of patients were current or former smokers. Across the cohort, whole-exome sequencing showed a median non-synonymous tumor mutation burden of roughly 1.5 mutations per megabase. T cell receptor beta sequencing of tumor and peripheral blood served to follow clonotypes across the tumor, the expanded TIL product, and serial blood samples.

The immunoSEQ v3 hsTCRB kit was used to amplify TCR beta CDR3 regions from genomic DNA through bias-controlled multiplex PCR. TCR libraries were sequenced on an Illumina NextSeq 500 to 2 million to 2.5 million read pairs for survey level or 5-6 million for deep level. The original pipeline was this. V, D and J genes were assigned, non-productive sequences were removed, and clonality was reported by immunoSEQ Analyzer software. Repertoires of infused TIL and blood were compared using productive Simpson clonality and the Morisita overlap index of productive TRB rearrangements. For each clone in blood, the absolute clonotype count was estimated by multiplying the lymphocyte count by the CD3+ fraction and by the clone's productive frequency. Drawn from immuneACCESS, this table holds only the in-frame rearrangements with V and J called that TCRdb kept. Clones are partly lost; checked studies trace under half to an unresolved V gene and leave the rest unexplained. V and J calls and clone size are given by that table; D and trimming were obtained from the DNA. The sample yields roughly 20,000 clones; approximately 83% were counted once. Of the sample, 2% to 2.5% falls within the top ten clones.

Reading the label with the study, this specimen's time point is: pre-treatment sample, taken before nivolumab and TIL therapy. Between October 2017 and January 2020, a dual-center phase I trial enrolled adults who had stage 4 NSCLC. Samples came from a single-arm, open-label phase I trial of tumor-infiltrating lymphocyte therapy with nivolumab in advanced non-small cell lung cancer. Blood mononuclear cells were isolated from EDTA tubes by Ficoll gradient and were snap-frozen as pellets, and DNA was extracted with a Qiagen mini-prep kit. Results the study describes overall, beyond this receptor: The study protocol defined all tumor marker inferences as exploratory. Generalizability was limited because the cohort was highly selected, with more treatment-naive, never-smoker and oncogene-addicted patients included than is typical. Clonotypes from the infused TIL partially replaced the baseline peripheral repertoire and then declined over months, and persistence showed no apparent association with response.

The cysteine opens and the phenylalanine closes a CDR3 of 12 amino acids. The entry retains the CDR3 DNA only, 36 bases that are in frame from base 1. The V and J ends are trimmed by 4 bases and 7 bases, leaving 11 bases between them. CDR1 and CDR2 (SGHRS, YFSETQ) derive from the germline V gene. This TCR was recovered from a person aged 25 to 79 with non-small cell lung cancer. The material sequenced was blood, taken at baseline. Rearrangement joined TRBV5-1 to TRBJ2-5, and perhaps TRBD2 as D gene, on 7 matching bases. DNA sequence: TGCGCCAGCAGCCCGGCGGGGGCGACCCAGTACTTC. Its amino acids are CASSPAGATQYF.